The 26 T cell receptor beta chains below all came from one sample that was sequenced in a study of blood T cells in healthy people across ages. Next came a second PCR, run for about 6 to 12 cycles, which used a sample-barcoded 5' primer along with a J-beta primer mix. TCRdb re-derived calls from the 5' RACE reads in MiXCR, one entry per CDR3 protein. In the table there are roughly 700,000 distinct CDR3 sequences, approximately 25% of which are singletons. Another study also made use of these data, one on T cells of mothers and their children.

Sequencing input: blood. The receptors were gathered from a boy younger than 18 in good health.

This clonotype was observed a few times. V and J are TRBV4-3 and TRBJ2-1, with D hard to call. CDR3 length: 16 residues. The germline V gene encodes CDR1 LGHNA and CDR2 YSLEER. Trimming shortened V by 4 bases and J by 7 bases, and 20 bases separated the two germline ends. CDR3 sequence: CASSLGQMVQQNEQFF. DNA of the CDR3: TGCGCCAGCAGCCTAGGGCAGATGGTACAGCAGAATGAGCAGTTCTTC.

This clonotype was recorded once. CDR3 DNA sequence: TGTGCCAGTAGTATATTGGGGGTCTCGAACACTGAAGCTTTCTTT. Protein sequence: CASSILGVSNTEAFF. The V and J genes are TRBV19 and TRBJ1-1, with D maybe TRBD1 (5 bases). Germline V lookup: CDR1 LNHDA, CDR2 SQIVND (reference sequence). This CDR3 has 15 amino acids. V lost 2 bases and J lost 1, with 11 bases in between.

This clonotype was observed a handful of times. The V and J genes are TRBV29-1 and TRBJ2-3; 9 bases line up with TRBD1. From germline, CDR1 is SQVTM and CDR2 ANQGSEA. V shed 6 bases and J 3 bases; nucleotides not matched to a gene: 7. The CDR3 is 14 amino acids. The CDR3 loop reads CSVPKTGGTDTQYF. Written as DNA, the CDR3 is TGCAGCGTCCCCAAGACAGGGGGGACAGATACGCAGTATTTT.

The gene calls are TRBV5-1 and TRBJ1-4; no clear D gene. The CDR3 covers 13 residues. The germline V gene encodes CDR1 SGHRS and CDR2 YFSETQ. Trimming left V 2 bases short and J 8 bases short, with 10 bases between. The CDR3 DNA is TGCGCCAGCAGCTTCCGGGTTGGCGAAAAACTGTTTTTT. Amino acids: CASSFRVGEKLFF.

This clonotype was seen only once. The CDR3 protein is CASSASGGETQYF. The CDR3 DNA sequence: TGTGCCAGCAGCGCATCAGGGGGGGAGACCCAGTACTTC. The V and J genes are TRBV7-2 and TRBJ2-5; D might be TRBD1 (7 bases). Germline V CDR1 and CDR2: SGHTA, FQGNSA. The CDR3 covers 13 residues. V was pared by 5 bases and J by 5 bases, with 12 bases between. Full variable domain (rest looked up from reference TRBV7-2 and TRBJ2-5): GAGVSQSPSNKVTEKGKDVELRCDPISGHTALYWYRQSLGQGLEFLIYFQGNSAPDKSGLPSDRFSAERTGGSVSTLTIQRTQQEDSAVYLCASSASGGETQYFGPGTRLLVL.

The genes are TRBV27 and TRBJ1-1, with no clear D. The germline CDR1 and CDR2 sequences are MNHEY and SMNVEV (reference sequence). V gave up 6 bases and J gave up 7 bases, with 12 bases separating them. This CDR3 contains 12 residues. CDR3 loop: CASSFSGSEAFF. The DNA of the CDR3 is TGTGCCAGCAGCTTCTCCGGGAGTGAAGCTTTCTTT.

The chain carries TRBV4-2 and TRBJ2-5; D tentatively fits TRBD1 or TRBD2 (7 bases each). Trimming took off 2 bases at V and 0 bases at J, with 10 bases between the two ends. CDR3 length equals 15 residues. Germline V CDR1 and CDR2: LGHNA, YNFKEQ. The CDR3 DNA follows: TGTGCCAGCAGCCAACAGGGGGGGTACCAAGAGACCCAGTACTTC. Amino acid sequence: CASSQQGGYQETQYF.

This clonotype came up a few times. The CDR3 sequence is CASSGGDGGDNEKLFF. The CDR3 DNA sequence: TGTGCCAGCAGCGGGGGGGACGGAGGAGATAATGAAAAACTGTTTTTT. J is TRBJ1-4 and V is TRBV7-9, with D maybe TRBD1 (5 bases). The CDR3 runs 16 residues. CDR1 is SEHNR, CDR2 FQNEAQ, per germline (reference sequence). Trimming pared 5 bases from V and 4 bases from J, leaving 17 bases between.

This clonotype was observed a handful of times. The chain is built from TRBV14 and TRBJ2-7; weak D call: TRBD2 (5 bases). Trimming cost V 0 bases and J 1 base, with 22 bases left between them. Germline assignment: CDR1 SGHDN and CDR2 FVKESK. This CDR3 has 19 residues. CDR3 residues: CASSQDRYRGVGGSYEQYF. The CDR3 DNA reads TGTGCCAGCAGCCAAGATCGTTATAGAGGAGTAGGAGGTTCCTACGAGCAGTACTTC.

The chain joins TRBV20-1 to TRBJ2-5; no firm D call. V lost 6 bases and J 4 bases, leaving 12 bases between the germline ends. Germline CDR1 is DFQATT and CDR2 is SNEGSKA (reference sequence). The CDR3 contains 12 residues. CDR3 region: CSARILGETQYF. The DNA for the CDR3 is TGCAGTGCCAGGATCTTAGGAGAGACCCAGTACTTC.

V is TRBV7-9 and J is TRBJ2-2; TRBD2 is a possible D gene (5 bases). CDR1 and CDR2 from the germline V gene are SEHNR and FQNEAQ (reference sequence). Trimming removed 3 bases at V and 10 bases at J, with 15 bases between. This CDR3 spans 14 amino acids. CDR3 sequence: CASSLDSRETELFF. In DNA form, the CDR3 reads TGTGCCAGCAGCTTGGACTCCCGAGAGACGGAGCTGTTTTTT.

V gene TRBV20-1 combines with J gene TRBJ2-7, with TRBD2 matching over 11 bases. The length of the CDR3 is 18 residues. Germline trimming cut 0 bases from V and 0 bases from J; bases unmatched to any gene: 10. Germline loops: CDR1 DFQATT, CDR2 SNEGSKA (reference sequence). CDR3 protein: CSARDLVAGGPFSYEQYF. In DNA, the CDR3 is TGCAGTGCTAGAGATCTGGTAGCGGGGGGGCCATTCTCCTACGAGCAGTACTTC.

This chain links TRBV7-8 with TRBJ2-5, with 8 bases aligning to TRBD2. The DNA end lines up better with TRBJ2-1; the J call may be wrong. Germline V gene lookup returns CDR1 SGHVS and CDR2 FQNEAQ. CDR3 size: 14 residues. The CDR3 DNA sequence: TGTGCCAGCCAAGGACTAGCCCCCTACAATGAGCAGTTCTTC. Protein sequence: CASQGLAPYNEQFF.

The genes are TRBV29-1 and TRBJ2-2; tentative D call: TRBD1 (6 bases). V was cut by 0 bases and J by 4 bases, with 12 bases left in between. The CDR3 is 15 residues long. The germline gives CDR1 SQVTM, CDR2 ANQGSEA. CDR3 in DNA: TGCAGCGTTGAAGATCCCAGGGGACCCACCGGGGAGCTGTTTTTT. Amino acids: CSVEDPRGPTGELFF.

This clonotype has a handful of counts. The chain combines TRBV27 with TRBJ2-1, with TRBD1 matching 9 bases. CDR1 MNHEY and CDR2 SMNVEV come from the germline V gene (reference sequence). This CDR3 contains 15 residues. The V and J ends lost 5 bases and 16 bases, in that order; junction bases with no gene match: 18. DNA for the CDR3: TGTGCCAGCAGTAGTACAGGGGGCCGAACTTCCCATTGTTTCTTC. Translating it yields CASSSTGGRTSHCFF.

The chain combines TRBV7-3 with TRBJ2-5; 7 positions match TRBD1. Germline V gene data show CDR1 as SGHTA and CDR2 as FQGTGA. CDR3 size: 15 residues. Germline trimming cut 4 bases from V and 11 bases from J; bases unmatched to any gene: 16. The CDR3 nucleotides are TGTGCCAGCAGCTCAGAAGGGGGCGCGCGGTCAAGGCAGTACTTC. The encoded protein is CASSSEGGARSRQYF.

The chain is built from TRBV6-1 and TRBJ2-5; D is undetermined. This CDR3 has 12 amino acids. Germline assignment: CDR1 MNHNS and CDR2 SASEGT. V lost 6 bases, J lost 5 bases, and 10 bases lay in between. CDR3 sequence (DNA): TGTGCCAGCAGGATGCTTCGGGAGACCCAGTACTTC. Encoded protein: CASRMLRETQYF.

V gene TRBV25-1 combines with J gene TRBJ2-3, with 8 bases matching TRBD2. CDR1 and CDR2 from the germline V gene are MGHDK and SYGVNS. The V gene end was trimmed by 0 bases and the J gene end by 2 bases; junction bases not matched to a gene: 7. The CDR3 extends over 17 amino acids. CDR3 loop: CASSEYFGGDSTDTQYF. CDR3 in DNA: TGTGCCAGCAGTGAATATTTCGGGGGGGATTCCACAGATACGCAGTATTTT.

This clonotype was picked up a small number of times. Likely a read error: the CDR3 ends without its conserved phenylalanine or tryptophan. CDR3 in amino acids: CASSFFPDNYEQYS. The CDR3 bases are TGTGCCAGCAGTTTTTTCCCGGACAACTACGAGCAGTACTCC. The rearrangement uses TRBV12-3 or TRBV12-4 and TRBJ2-7; the D gene is possibly TRBD1 (5 bases). Trimming took 3 bases from V and 3 from J, leaving 12 bases between them. CDR3 size: 14 residues.

The chain links TRBV3-1 to TRBJ2-1, with 8 bases fitting TRBD2. In germline, CDR1 is LGHDT, CDR2 YNNKEL (reference sequence). The CDR3 runs 15 residues. V lost 4 bases, J lost 10 bases, and 12 bases stayed unmatched. CDR3 region: CASSLTPGGAREQFF. The CDR3 bases are TGTGCCAGCAGCCTCACCCCGGGGGGGGCAAGGGAGCAGTTCTTC.

DNA of the CDR3: TGTGCCAGCAGCCCCTGGACTAGAGATACGCAGTATTTT. It is translated as CASSPWTRDTQYF. V and J are TRBV7-2 and TRBJ2-3, with 7 bases lining up with TRBD2. Losses at the gene ends were 5 bases for V and 5 bases for J; bases not matched to a gene: 4. CDR1 SGHTA and CDR2 FQGNSA come from the germline V gene. The CDR3 sequence is 13 residues long.

The chain employs TRBV15 and TRBJ2-2, with D perhaps matching TRBD2 (5 bases). Germline assignment: CDR1 LNHNV and CDR2 YYDKDF (reference sequence). V dropped 0 bases and J dropped 6 bases, with 20 bases sitting between them. This CDR3 has 18 residues. As DNA, the CDR3 is TGTGCCACCAGCAGAGATCCTCCGACTGGACTCCTTGCCGGGGAGCTGTTTTTT. Its translation is CATSRDPPTGLLAGELFF.

This clonotype has a single count. This sequence joins TRBV4-1 and TRBJ2-3; TRBD1 aligns across 10 bases. CDR3 size: 15 residues. Per the germline V gene, CDR1 is MGHRA and CDR2 is YSYEKL. The junction had 9 bases not matched to a gene; V was cut back by 8 bases and J by 4 bases. The CDR3 region has the DNA TGCGCCAGCCGCGACCGGGACAGGGGCGCAGATACGCAGTATTTT. Its protein is CASRDRDRGADTQYF.

The chain is built from TRBV5-1 and TRBJ1-2; perhaps TRBD1 as D (6 bases). Germline CDR1 and CDR2: SGHRS and YFSETQ. CDR3 size: 14 residues. V gave up 2 bases and J gave up 0 bases, with 8 bases separating them. The CDR3 DNA is TGCGCCAGCAGCTTATGGGACACTAACTATGGCTACACCTTC. This sequence encodes CASSLWDTNYGYTF.

The chain carries TRBV4-1 and TRBJ1-2; a weak D match, TRBD1 (6 bases). This CDR3 is 16 amino acids long. Per the germline V gene, CDR1 is MGHRA and CDR2 is YSYEKL. V was shortened by 3 bases and J by 2 bases, with 16 bases between the two germline ends. The CDR3 sequence: CASSHEPGQINYGYTF. The DNA for the CDR3 is TGCGCCAGCAGCCACGAACCGGGACAAATAAACTATGGCTACACCTTC.

Points on this clonotype: At one of its ends the junction is not consistent with the germline gene, which may arise from a read error. The rearrangement uses TRBV5-5 and TRBJ2-3; D is unclear. Germline CDR1 SGHKS, CDR2 YYEKEE (reference sequence). The length of the CDR3 is 12 residues. As DNA, the CDR3 is TGTGCCAGCAACTTGAGCCCGGATACGCAGTATTTT. It yields the protein CASNLSPDTQYF. Looking up the rest from reference TRBV5-5 and TRBJ2-3 gives the full variable domain: DAGVTQSPTHLIKTRGQQVTLRCSPISGHKSVSWYQQVLGQGPQFIFQYYEKEERGRGNFPDRFSARQFPNYSSELNVNALLLGDSALYLCASNLSPDTQYFGPGTRLTVL.